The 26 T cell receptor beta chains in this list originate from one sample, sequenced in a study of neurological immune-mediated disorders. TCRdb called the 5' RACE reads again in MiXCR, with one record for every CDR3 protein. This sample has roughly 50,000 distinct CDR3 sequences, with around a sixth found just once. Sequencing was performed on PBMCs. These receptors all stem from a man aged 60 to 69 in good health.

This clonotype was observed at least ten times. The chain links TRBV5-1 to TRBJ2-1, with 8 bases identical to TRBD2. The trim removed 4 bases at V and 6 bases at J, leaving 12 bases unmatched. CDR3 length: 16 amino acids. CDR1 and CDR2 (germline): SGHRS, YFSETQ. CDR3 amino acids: CASSPREGGPGNEQFF. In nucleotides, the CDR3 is TGCGCCAGCAGCCCCCGGGAGGGAGGGCCCGGCAATGAGCAGTTCTTC.

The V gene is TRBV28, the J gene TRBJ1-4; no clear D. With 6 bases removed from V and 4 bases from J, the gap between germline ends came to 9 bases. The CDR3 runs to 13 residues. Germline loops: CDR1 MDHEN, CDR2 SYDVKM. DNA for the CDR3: TGTGCCAGCAGCCGCGACATTAATGAAAAACTGTTTTTT. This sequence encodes CASSRDINEKLFF.

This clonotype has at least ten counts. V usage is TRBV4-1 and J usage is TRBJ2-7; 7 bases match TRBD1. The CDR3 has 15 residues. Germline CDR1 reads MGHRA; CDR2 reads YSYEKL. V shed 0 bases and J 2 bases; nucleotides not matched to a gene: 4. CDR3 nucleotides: TGCGCCAGCAGCCAAGATGATACAGGGGCCTACGAGCAGTACTTC. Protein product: CASSQDDTGAYEQYF.

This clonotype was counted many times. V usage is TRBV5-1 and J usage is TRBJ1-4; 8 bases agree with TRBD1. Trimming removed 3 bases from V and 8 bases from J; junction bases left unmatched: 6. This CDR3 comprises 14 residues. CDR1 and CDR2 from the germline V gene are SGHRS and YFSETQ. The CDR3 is CASSSGQEREKLFF. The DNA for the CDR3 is TGCGCCAGCAGCTCGGGACAGGAGCGCGAAAAACTGTTTTTT.

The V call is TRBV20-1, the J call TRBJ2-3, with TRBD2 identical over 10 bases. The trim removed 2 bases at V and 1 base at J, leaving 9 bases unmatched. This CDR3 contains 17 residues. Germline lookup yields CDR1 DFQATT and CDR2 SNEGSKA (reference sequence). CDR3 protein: CSARIGVGTSGTDTQYF. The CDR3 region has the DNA TGCAGTGCTAGAATCGGGGTCGGGACTAGCGGCACAGATACGCAGTATTTT.

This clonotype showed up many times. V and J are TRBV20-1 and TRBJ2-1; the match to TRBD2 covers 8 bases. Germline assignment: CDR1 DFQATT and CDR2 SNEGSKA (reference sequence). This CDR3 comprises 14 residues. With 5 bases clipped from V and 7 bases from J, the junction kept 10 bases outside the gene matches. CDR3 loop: CSAASGSGINEQFF. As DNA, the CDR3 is TGCAGTGCTGCCTCCGGTAGCGGGATTAATGAGCAGTTCTTC.

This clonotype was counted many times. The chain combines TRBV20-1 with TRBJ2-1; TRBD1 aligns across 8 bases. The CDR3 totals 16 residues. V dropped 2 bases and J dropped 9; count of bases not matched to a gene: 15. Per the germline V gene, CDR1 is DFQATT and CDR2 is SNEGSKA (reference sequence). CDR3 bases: TGCAGTGCTAGAAACCTCCTTGGACAGGGTAGCGGTGAGCAGTTCTTC. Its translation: CSARNLLGQGSGEQFF.

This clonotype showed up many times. The CDR3 nucleotides are TGTGCCAGCGGTGGGACTAGCGACGAGACCCAGTACTTC. Translating gives CASGGTSDETQYF. V gene TRBV9 combines with J gene TRBJ2-5; 10 nucleotides align to TRBD2. CDR1 is SGDLS, CDR2 YYNGEE, per germline. The CDR3 loop spans 13 amino acids. The J segment lost 5 bases and the V segment lost 7 bases, leaving 5 bases of the junction unmatched.

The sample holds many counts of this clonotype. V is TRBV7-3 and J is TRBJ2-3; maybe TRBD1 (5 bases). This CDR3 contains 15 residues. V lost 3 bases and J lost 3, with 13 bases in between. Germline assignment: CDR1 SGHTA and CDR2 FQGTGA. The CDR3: CASSLGPPRTDTQYF. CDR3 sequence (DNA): TGTGCCAGCAGCTTGGGGCCGCCTCGAACAGATACGCAGTATTTT.

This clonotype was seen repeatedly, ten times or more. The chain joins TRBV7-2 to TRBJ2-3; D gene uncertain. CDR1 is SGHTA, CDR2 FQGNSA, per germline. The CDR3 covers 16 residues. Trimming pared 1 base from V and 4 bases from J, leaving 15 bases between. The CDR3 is CASSLGHGVSADTQYF. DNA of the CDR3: TGTGCCAGCAGCTTAGGTCATGGGGTTTCGGCAGATACGCAGTATTTT.

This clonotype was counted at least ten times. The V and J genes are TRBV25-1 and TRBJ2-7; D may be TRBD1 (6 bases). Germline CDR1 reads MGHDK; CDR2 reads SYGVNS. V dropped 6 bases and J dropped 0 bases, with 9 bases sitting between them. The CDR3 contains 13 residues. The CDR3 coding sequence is TGTGCCAGCAGGCAGGGGAGCTCCTACGAGCAGTACTTC. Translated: CASRQGSSYEQYF.

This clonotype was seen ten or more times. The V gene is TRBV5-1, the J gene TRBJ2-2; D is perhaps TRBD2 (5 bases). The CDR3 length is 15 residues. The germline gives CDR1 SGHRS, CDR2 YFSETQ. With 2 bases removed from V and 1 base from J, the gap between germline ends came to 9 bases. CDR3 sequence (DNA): TGCGCCAGCAGCTTCTTGGCGGGGAACACCGGGGAGCTGTTTTTT. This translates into CASSFLAGNTGELFF.

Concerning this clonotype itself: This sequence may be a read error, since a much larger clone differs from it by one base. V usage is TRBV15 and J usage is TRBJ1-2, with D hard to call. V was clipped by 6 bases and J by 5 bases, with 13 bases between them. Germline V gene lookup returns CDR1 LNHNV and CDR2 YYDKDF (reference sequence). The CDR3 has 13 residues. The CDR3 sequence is CATRDHKAYGYTF. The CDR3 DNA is TGTGCCACCAGAGATCACAAAGCTTATGGCTACACCTTC.

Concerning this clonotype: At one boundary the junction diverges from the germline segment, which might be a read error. This CDR3 reads CASSLAKDPPGDF. The CDR3 nucleotides are TGTGCCAGCAGCTTAGCGAAAGACCCACCCGGAGATTTT. This sequence joins TRBV7-2 and TRBJ1-3; D not resolved. This CDR3 is 13 amino acids long. CDR1 and CDR2 (germline): SGHTA, FQGNSA.

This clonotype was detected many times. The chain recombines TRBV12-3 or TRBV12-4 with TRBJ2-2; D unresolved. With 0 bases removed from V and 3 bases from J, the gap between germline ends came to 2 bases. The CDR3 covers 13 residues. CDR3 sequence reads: CASSLAHTGELFF. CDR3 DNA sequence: TGTGCCAGCAGTTTAGCCCACACCGGGGAGCTGTTTTTT.

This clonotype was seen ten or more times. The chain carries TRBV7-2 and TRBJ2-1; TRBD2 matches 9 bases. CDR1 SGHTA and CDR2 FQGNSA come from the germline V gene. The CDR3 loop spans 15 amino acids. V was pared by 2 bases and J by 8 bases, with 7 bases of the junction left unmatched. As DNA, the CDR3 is TGTGCCAGCAGCTTAATTGTAGCGGGAGTCGATGAGCAGTTCTTC. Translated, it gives CASSLIVAGVDEQFF. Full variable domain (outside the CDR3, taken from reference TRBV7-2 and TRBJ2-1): GAGVSQSPSNKVTEKGKDVELRCDPISGHTALYWYRQSLGQGLEFLIYFQGNSAPDKSGLPSDRFSAERTGGSVSTLTIQRTQQEDSAVYLCASSLIVAGVDEQFFGPGTRLTVL.

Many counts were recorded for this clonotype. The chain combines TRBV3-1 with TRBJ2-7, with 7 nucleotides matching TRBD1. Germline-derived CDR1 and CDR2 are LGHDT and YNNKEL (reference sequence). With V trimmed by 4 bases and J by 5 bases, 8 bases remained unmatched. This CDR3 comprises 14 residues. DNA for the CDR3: TGTGCCAGCAGCCCCTTCAGACAGGGCAACGAGCAGTACTTC. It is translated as CASSPFRQGNEQYF.

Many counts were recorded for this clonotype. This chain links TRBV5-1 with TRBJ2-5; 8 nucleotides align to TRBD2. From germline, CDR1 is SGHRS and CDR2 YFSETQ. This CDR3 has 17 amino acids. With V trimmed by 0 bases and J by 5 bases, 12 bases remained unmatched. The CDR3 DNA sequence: TGCGCCAGCAGCTTGGAATTGCGGCGGGAGGTAGGGGAGACCCAGTACTTC. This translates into CASSLELRREVGETQYF.

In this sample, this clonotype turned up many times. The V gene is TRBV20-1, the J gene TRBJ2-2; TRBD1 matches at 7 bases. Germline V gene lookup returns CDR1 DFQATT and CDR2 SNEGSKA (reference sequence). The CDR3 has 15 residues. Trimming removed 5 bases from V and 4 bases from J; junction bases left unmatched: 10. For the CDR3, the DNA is TGCAGTGCTCATCACAGGGGTATCAGCACCGGGGAGCTGTTTTTT. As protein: CSAHHRGISTGELFF.

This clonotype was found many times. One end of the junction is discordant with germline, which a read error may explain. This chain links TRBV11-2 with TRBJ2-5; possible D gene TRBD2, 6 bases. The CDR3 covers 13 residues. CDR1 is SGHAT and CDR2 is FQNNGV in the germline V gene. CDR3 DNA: TGTGCCAGCACCTTAGGAGGGTGGGAGACCCAGTACTTC. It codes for CASTLGGWETQYF.

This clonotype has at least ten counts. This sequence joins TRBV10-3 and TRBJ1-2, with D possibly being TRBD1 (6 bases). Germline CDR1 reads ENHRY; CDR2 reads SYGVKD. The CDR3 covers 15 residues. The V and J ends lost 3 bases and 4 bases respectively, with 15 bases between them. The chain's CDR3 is CAISDEPKGGYGYTF. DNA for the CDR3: TGTGCCATCAGTGATGAGCCTAAGGGGGGCTATGGCTACACCTTC.

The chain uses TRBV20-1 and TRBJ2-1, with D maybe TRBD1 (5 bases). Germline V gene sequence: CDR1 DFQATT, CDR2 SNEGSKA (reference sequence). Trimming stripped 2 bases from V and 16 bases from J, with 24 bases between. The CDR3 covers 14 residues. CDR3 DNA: TGCAGTGCTAGAAGCAGGGAAGGACCCTCCGTTCCTTTCTTC. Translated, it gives CSARSREGPSVPFF.

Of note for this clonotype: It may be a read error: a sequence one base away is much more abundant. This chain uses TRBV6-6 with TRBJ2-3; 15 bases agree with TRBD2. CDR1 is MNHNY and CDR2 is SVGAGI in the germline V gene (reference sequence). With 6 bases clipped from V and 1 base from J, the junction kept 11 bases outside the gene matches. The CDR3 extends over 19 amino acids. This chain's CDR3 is CASRSGLAGGADGTDTQYF. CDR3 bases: TGTGCCAGCAGATCGGGACTAGCGGGAGGAGCCGATGGCACAGATACGCAGTATTTT.

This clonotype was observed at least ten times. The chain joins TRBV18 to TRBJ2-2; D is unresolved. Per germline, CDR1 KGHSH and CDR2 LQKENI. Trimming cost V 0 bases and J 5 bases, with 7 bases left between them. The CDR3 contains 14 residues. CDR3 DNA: TGTGCCAGCTCACCACCGTTGACAACCGGGGAGCTGTTTTTT. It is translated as CASSPPLTTGELFF. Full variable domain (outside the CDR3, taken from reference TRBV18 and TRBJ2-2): NAGVMQNPRHLVRRRGQEARLRCSPMKGHSHVYWYRQLPEEGLKFMVYLQKENIIDESGMPKERFSAEFPKEGPSILRIQQVVRGDSAAYFCASSPPLTTGELFFGEGSRLTVL.

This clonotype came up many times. CDR3: CASSPSTAYPNEAFF. CDR3 DNA: TGTGCCAGCAGTCCCTCGACAGCCTATCCTAATGAAGCTTTCTTT. The rearrangement links TRBV12-3 or TRBV12-4 to TRBJ1-1, with D possibly being TRBD1 (5 bases). Trimming removed 5 bases from V and 7 bases from J, with 20 bases in between. The CDR3 is 15 amino acids.

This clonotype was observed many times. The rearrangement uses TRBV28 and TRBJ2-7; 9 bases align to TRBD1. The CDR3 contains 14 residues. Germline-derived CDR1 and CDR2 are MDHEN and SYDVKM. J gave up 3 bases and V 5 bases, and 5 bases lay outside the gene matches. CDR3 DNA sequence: TGTGCCAGCAGTCCCCCGACAGGGGGCTACGAGCAGTACTTC. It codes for CASSPPTGGYEQYF.